This T cell receptor (beta chain) was sequenced in a study of T cell responses to AZD1222 COVID-19 vaccine. Study-wide results and caveats: Reportedly, nearly half the spike-specific TCRs target unmutated variant regions. Repertoire sampling was restricted to post-peak T cell response timepoints. Following two doses of AZD1222, Spike-specific TCR breadth and depth rose. Spike-wide vaccine-associated CD4 TCRs dominated at 160-218 and 743-854.

As to this clone: The antigen is not known.

The CDR3 runs 14 residues. Deletions cut 4 bases from V and 2 bases from J, with 9 bases between. Germline CDR1 LGHNA, CDR2 YNFKEQ. Profiling relied on immunoSEQ multiplex PCR, and the TCRdb table lists in-frame clones only, not all of them. The sample contains around 150,000 clones, 85% to 95% of which appear only once. This clonotype was sampled from an adult in good health. The sequenced sample was peripheral blood, obtained on day 0 of AZD1222 vaccination. This rearrangement joins TRBV4-2 to TRBJ1-5, with D perhaps TRBD1 (6 bases). Here the CDR3 DNA reads TGTGCCAGCAGCCTCGCAGGGGGCAATCAGCCCCAGCATTTT. Its protein product is CASSLAGGNQPQHF.